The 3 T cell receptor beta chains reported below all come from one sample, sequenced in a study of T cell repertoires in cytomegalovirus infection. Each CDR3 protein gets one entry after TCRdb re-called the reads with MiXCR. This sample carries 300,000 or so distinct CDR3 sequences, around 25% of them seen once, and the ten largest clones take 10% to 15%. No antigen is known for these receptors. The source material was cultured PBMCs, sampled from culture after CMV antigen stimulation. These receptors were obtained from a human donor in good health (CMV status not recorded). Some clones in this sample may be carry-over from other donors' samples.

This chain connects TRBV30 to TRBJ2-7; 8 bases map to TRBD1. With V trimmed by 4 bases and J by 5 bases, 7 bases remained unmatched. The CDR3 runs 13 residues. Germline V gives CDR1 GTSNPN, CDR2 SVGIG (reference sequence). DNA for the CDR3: TGTGCCTGGAATTCCGGGACAGGTGACGAGCAGTACGTC. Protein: CAWNSGTGDEQYV.

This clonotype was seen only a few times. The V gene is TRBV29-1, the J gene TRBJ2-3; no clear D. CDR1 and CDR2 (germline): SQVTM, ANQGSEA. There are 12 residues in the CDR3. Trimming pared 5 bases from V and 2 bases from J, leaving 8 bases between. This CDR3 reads CSVTTDTDTQYF. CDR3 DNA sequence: TGCAGCGTTACGACGGACACAGATACGCAGTATTTT.

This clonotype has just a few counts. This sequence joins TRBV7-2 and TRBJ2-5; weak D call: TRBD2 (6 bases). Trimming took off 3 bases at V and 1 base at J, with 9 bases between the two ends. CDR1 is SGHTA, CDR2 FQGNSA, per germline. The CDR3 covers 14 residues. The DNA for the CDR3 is TGTGCCAGCAGCTTTTGGCGGGGCCAAGAGACCCAGTACTTC. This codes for CASSFWRGQETQYF.